What follows are 3 T cell receptor beta chains derived from one specimen sequenced in a study of Graves' ophthalmopathy and Graves' hyperthyroidism. Scientists amplified the TCR beta CDR3 regions from RNA transcripts. RT-PCR with HTBI primers came first, then second-round multiplex PCR. TCRdb passed the multiplex PCR reads through MiXCR, listing each CDR3 protein once. There are around 1.1 million distinct CDR3 sequences in the sample; less than 45% occur only once, and 11% lies in the top ten. Material: peripheral blood or thyroid tissue (not recorded which). These receptors were taken from an adult man with Graves' hyperthyroidism.

The chain links TRBV5-6 to TRBJ2-7, with D possibly being TRBD1 or TRBD2 (5 bases each). Germline CDR1 is SGHDT and CDR2 is YYEEEE. CDR3 length: 14 residues. V was clipped by 2 bases and J by 3 bases, with 12 bases between them. CDR3 sequence: CASSFRGMGYEQYF. CDR3 DNA: TGTGCCAGCAGCTTCCGGGGCATGGGCTACGAGCAGTACTTC. The full variable domain, in which reference TRBV5-6 and TRBJ2-7 provide the parts outside the CDR3, is DAGVTQSPTHLIKTRGQQVTLRCSPKSGHDTVSWYQQALGQGPQFIFQYYEEEERQRGNFPDRFSGHQFPNYSSELNVNALLLGDSALYLCASSFRGMGYEQYFGPGTRLTVT.

This rearrangement joins TRBV7-2 to TRBJ2-6; D unclear. Looked up from germline, CDR1 is SGHTA and CDR2 is FQGNSA. V gave up 1 base and J gave up 0 bases, with 7 bases separating them. This CDR3 has 16 amino acids. The CDR3 here is CASSLVSISGANVLTF. The CDR3 DNA reads TGTGCCAGCAGCTTAGTTTCGATCTCTGGGGCCAACGTCCTGACTTTC.

This chain joins TRBV2 and TRBJ2-5; no clear D. The CDR3 has 14 amino acids. With 5 bases removed from V and 4 bases from J, the gap between germline ends came to 14 bases. Germline V CDR1 and CDR2: SNHLY, FYNNEI. The DNA for the CDR3 is TGTGCCAGCAGTTGGCTGGACCGACCAGAGACCCAGTACTTC. Protein: CASSWLDRPETQYF.